These T cell receptor beta chains were read from a single sample in a study of blood T cells in healthy people across ages. One entry per CDR3 protein results from TCRdb running MiXCR on the 5' RACE reads. This table holds 660,000 or so distinct CDR3 sequences, roughly 53% found once. The specimen was blood. Receptors originate from a man in his 60s in good health. Both conserved end residues are part of each CDR3. The order of the fields is J gene, V gene, clone size, D gene, CDR3 protein, CDR3 DNA. The D gene is left open where the match is weak. Size is omitted from some rows. Given values are once, few, many or a class for expanded clones.

j_gene: TRBJ2-5; v_gene: TRBV29-1; abundance: many; d_gene: TRBD1; CDR3aa: CSVVLVGDRVAQYF; CDR3nt: TGCAGCGTTGTGTTAGTCGGGGACAGGGTGGCCCAGTACTTC
j_gene: TRBJ2-7; v_gene: TRBV7-2; abundance: NA; d_gene: NA; CDR3aa: CASSHLEAGVYEQYF; CDR3nt: TGTGCCAGCAGCCACCTCGAGGCGGGCGTCTACGAGCAGTACTTC
j_gene: TRBJ2-1; v_gene: TRBV12-3/TRBV12-4; abundance: NA; d_gene: NA; CDR3aa: CASSEEGPTYNEQFF; CDR3nt: TGTGCCAGCAGTGAGGAGGGACCGACCTACAATGAGCAGTTCTTC
j_gene: TRBJ1-1; v_gene: TRBV9; abundance: NA; d_gene: NA; CDR3aa: CASSGVDSPEDTEAFF; CDR3nt: TGTGCCAGCAGCGGAGTCGATAGTCCGGAGGACACTGAAGCTTTCTTT
j_gene: TRBJ2-7; v_gene: TRBV27; abundance: few; d_gene: NA; CDR3aa: CASRLAGVAYF; CDR3nt: TGTGCCAGCAGGCTGGCAGGAGTGGCGTACTTC
j_gene: TRBJ2-3; v_gene: TRBV4-1; abundance: NA; d_gene: TRBD2; CDR3aa: CVSNQRGGKDTQYF; CDR3nt: TGCGTCAGCAACCAGCGGGGGGGGAAAGATACGCAGTATTTT
j_gene: TRBJ2-5; v_gene: TRBV5-1; abundance: NA; d_gene: NA; CDR3aa: CASSLGIGDETQYF; CDR3nt: TGCGCCAGCAGCTTGGGGATAGGAGATGAGACCCAGTACTTC
j_gene: TRBJ2-7; v_gene: TRBV18; abundance: few; d_gene: TRBD1; CDR3aa: CASSPPTGAYEQYF; CDR3nt: TGTGCCAGCTCACCACCAACAGGGGCCTACGAGCAGTACTTC
j_gene: TRBJ2-5; v_gene: TRBV2; abundance: once; d_gene: TRBD1; CDR3aa: CASSERQGGRETQYF; CDR3nt: TGTGCCAGCAGTGAACGACAGGGGGGGAGAGAGACCCAGTACTTC
j_gene: TRBJ2-5; v_gene: TRBV20-1; abundance: NA; d_gene: TRBD2; CDR3aa: CSALTSVGIETQYF; CDR3nt: TGCAGTGCTCTTACTAGCGTGGGGATCGAGACCCAGTACTTC
j_gene: TRBJ2-7; v_gene: TRBV18; abundance: NA; d_gene: TRBD2; CDR3aa: CASSPSGLASYEQYF; CDR3nt: TGTGCCAGCTCCCCTTCGGGACTAGCTTCCTACGAGCAGTACTTC
j_gene: TRBJ2-7; v_gene: TRBV28; abundance: NA; d_gene: NA; CDR3aa: CASSLNYNEQYF; CDR3nt: TGTGCCAGCAGTTTAAACTACAATGAGCAGTACTTC
j_gene: TRBJ2-5; v_gene: TRBV10-1; abundance: NA; d_gene: TRBD2; CDR3aa: CASSEGRASGAETQYF; CDR3nt: TGCGCCAGCAGTGAGGGTCGGGCTAGCGGTGCGGAGACCCAGTACTTC
j_gene: TRBJ2-6; v_gene: TRBV12-5; abundance: NA; d_gene: NA; CDR3aa: CASGSGYRGHSGANVLTF; CDR3nt: TGTGCTAGTGGTTCGGGATATCGTGGGCACTCTGGGGCCAACGTCCTGACTTTC
j_gene: TRBJ2-5; v_gene: TRBV4-1; abundance: many; d_gene: TRBD1; CDR3aa: CASSQDGETGIETQYF; CDR3nt: TGCGCCAGCAGCCAAGACGGGGAGACAGGGATCGAGACCCAGTACTTC
j_gene: TRBJ2-7; v_gene: TRBV7-2; abundance: NA; d_gene: NA; CDR3aa: CASSLGVGKSYEQYF; CDR3nt: TGTGCCAGCAGCTTAGGTGTGGGTAAAAGTTACGAGCAGTACTTC
j_gene: TRBJ2-1; v_gene: TRBV5-6; abundance: NA; d_gene: NA; CDR3aa: CASSFGPGSYNEQFF; CDR3nt: TGTGCCAGCAGCTTTGGTCCGGGGTCTTACAATGAGCAGTTCTTC
j_gene: TRBJ2-3; v_gene: TRBV9; abundance: once; d_gene: TRBD2; CDR3aa: CASSASRGREVTDTQYF; CDR3nt: TGTGCCAGCAGCGCCTCCCGAGGGCGGGAGGTTACAGATACGCAGTATTTT
j_gene: TRBJ2-1; v_gene: TRBV29-1; abundance: once; d_gene: TRBD1; CDR3aa: CSVGWGGTGSYNDQFF; CDR3nt: TGCAGCGTTGGTTGGGGGGGGACAGGGAGCTACAATGACCAGTTCTTC
j_gene: TRBJ2-4; v_gene: TRBV29-1; abundance: NA; d_gene: TRBD2; CDR3aa: CSVGTSKNIQYF; CDR3nt: TGCAGCGTAGGGACTAGCAAAAACATTCAGTACTTC
j_gene: TRBJ2-2; v_gene: TRBV2; abundance: NA; d_gene: NA; CDR3aa: CASRPDRSAGELFF; CDR3nt: TGTGCCAGCAGACCTGACAGAAGTGCCGGGGAGCTGTTTTTT
j_gene: TRBJ2-5; v_gene: TRBV12-3/TRBV12-4; abundance: NA; d_gene: TRBD2; CDR3aa: CASSLRLAEETQYF; CDR3nt: TGTGCCAGCAGTTTAAGGCTAGCGGAAGAGACCCAGTACTTC
j_gene: TRBJ2-5; v_gene: TRBV4-1; abundance: NA; d_gene: NA; CDR3aa: CASSQVSTYGTQYF; CDR3nt: TGCGCCAGCAGCCAAGTATCAACATATGGGACCCAGTACTTC
j_gene: TRBJ2-4; v_gene: TRBV4-1; abundance: NA; d_gene: NA; CDR3aa: CASSSGQGPEAKNIQYF; CDR3nt: TGCGCCAGCAGCTCAGGTCAGGGGCCTGAGGCCAAAAACATTCAGTACTTC
j_gene: TRBJ2-5; v_gene: TRBV7-2; abundance: NA; d_gene: TRBD2; CDR3aa: CASSLARGAKETQYF; CDR3nt: TGTGCCAGCAGCTTAGCGCGGGGGGCCAAAGAGACCCAGTACTTC
j_gene: TRBJ1-2; v_gene: TRBV5-1; abundance: few; d_gene: TRBD1; CDR3aa: CASSFGDRGGGYTF; CDR3nt: TGCGCCAGCAGCTTTGGGGACAGGGGCGGCGGCTACACCTTC
j_gene: TRBJ2-5; v_gene: TRBV24-1; abundance: NA; d_gene: TRBD2; CDR3aa: CATSDQGLGGYETQYF; CDR3nt: TGTGCCACCAGTGATCAAGGACTAGGAGGTTACGAGACCCAGTACTTC
j_gene: TRBJ2-1; v_gene: TRBV6-1; abundance: once; d_gene: NA; CDR3aa: CASTLPKASVEQFF; CDR3nt: TGTGCCAGCACTTTACCTAAGGCGTCCGTTGAGCAGTTCTTC
j_gene: TRBJ1-2; v_gene: TRBV20-1; abundance: NA; d_gene: NA; CDR3aa: CSAPGDYGYTF; CDR3nt: TGCAGTGCTCCAGGGGACTACGGCTACACCTTC
j_gene: TRBJ1-1; v_gene: TRBV10-2; abundance: NA; d_gene: NA; CDR3aa: CASTRTLNTEAFF; CDR3nt: TGCGCCAGCACAAGGACGTTGAACACTGAAGCTTTCTTT
j_gene: TRBJ1-2; v_gene: TRBV3-1; abundance: many; d_gene: TRBD1; CDR3aa: CASSQAGGGGYTF; CDR3nt: TGTGCCAGCAGCCAAGCAGGGGGAGGAGGCTACACCTTC
j_gene: TRBJ2-3; v_gene: TRBV4-1; abundance: NA; d_gene: NA; CDR3aa: CASSQDLEQDTQYF; CDR3nt: TGCGCCAGCAGCCAAGATTTAGAGCAAGATACGCAGTATTTT
j_gene: TRBJ2-3; v_gene: TRBV18; abundance: NA; d_gene: NA; CDR3aa: CASSPDLLPTDTQYF; CDR3nt: TGTGCCAGCTCACCAGACCTACTACCCACAGATACGCAGTATTTT
j_gene: TRBJ2-3; v_gene: TRBV20-1; abundance: few; d_gene: NA; CDR3aa: CSARPPPDTQYF; CDR3nt: TGCAGTGCTCGACCCCCCCCAGATACGCAGTATTTT
j_gene: TRBJ1-6; v_gene: TRBV28; abundance: few; d_gene: NA; CDR3aa: CASSFLGSPLHF; CDR3nt: TGTGCCAGCAGTTTTCTGGGTTCACCCCTCCACTTT
j_gene: TRBJ1-1; v_gene: TRBV20-1; abundance: NA; d_gene: TRBD1; CDR3aa: CSAEQGAKGEAFF; CDR3nt: TGCAGTGCCGAACAGGGGGCGAAGGGTGAAGCTTTCTTT
j_gene: TRBJ2-7; v_gene: TRBV27; abundance: NA; d_gene: NA; CDR3aa: CASSYQGTGYEQYF; CDR3nt: TGTGCCAGCAGTTATCAGGGGACGGGCTACGAGCAGTACTTC
j_gene: TRBJ2-2; v_gene: TRBV4-1; abundance: NA; d_gene: NA; CDR3aa: CASRHTEASGELFF; CDR3nt: TGCGCCAGCAGACACACAGAGGCCTCCGGGGAGCTGTTTTTT
j_gene: TRBJ1-1; v_gene: TRBV7-9; abundance: NA; d_gene: TRBD1; CDR3aa: CASSPGQGGITEAFF; CDR3nt: TGTGCCAGCAGCCCAGGACAGGGAGGGATCACTGAAGCTTTCTTT
j_gene: TRBJ2-5; v_gene: TRBV20-1; abundance: NA; d_gene: TRBD2; CDR3aa: CSAMGGGAEETQYF; CDR3nt: TGCAGTGCTATGGGCGGGGGGGCCGAAGAGACCCAGTACTTC
j_gene: TRBJ1-2; v_gene: TRBV25-1; abundance: few; d_gene: TRBD1; CDR3aa: CASSRGSEYGYTF; CDR3nt: TGTGCCAGCAGCAGGGGGTCTGAGTATGGCTACACCTTC
j_gene: TRBJ2-1; v_gene: TRBV21-1; abundance: NA; d_gene: NA; CDR3aa: CASGRGGYYEQFF; CDR3nt: TGTGCCAGCGGTCGCGGGGGTTACTACGAGCAGTTCTTC
j_gene: TRBJ1-2; v_gene: TRBV6-1; abundance: NA; d_gene: TRBD1; CDR3aa: CASQRGQGGLYGYTF; CDR3nt: TGTGCCAGCCAACGGGGTCAGGGGGGTCTCTATGGCTACACCTTC
j_gene: TRBJ1-6; v_gene: TRBV6-6; abundance: once; d_gene: TRBD1; CDR3aa: CASSYSLDRAPLHF; CDR3nt: TGTGCCAGCAGTTACTCTCTTGACAGGGCTCCCCTCCACTTT
j_gene: TRBJ2-3; v_gene: TRBV6-6; abundance: few; d_gene: NA; CDR3aa: CASSFSPSADTQYF; CDR3nt: TGTGCCAGCTCCTTTTCTCCCTCCGCGGATACGCAGTATTTT
j_gene: TRBJ2-7; v_gene: TRBV20-1; abundance: NA; d_gene: NA; CDR3aa: CSARDRGRDISYEQYF; CDR3nt: TGCAGTGCTAGAGATAGGGGAAGGGACATTTCCTACGAGCAGTACTTC
j_gene: TRBJ2-3; v_gene: TRBV29-1; abundance: few; d_gene: NA; CDR3aa: CSVGPGDSTDTQYF; CDR3nt: TGCAGCGTTGGGCCAGGGGATAGCACAGATACGCAGTATTTT